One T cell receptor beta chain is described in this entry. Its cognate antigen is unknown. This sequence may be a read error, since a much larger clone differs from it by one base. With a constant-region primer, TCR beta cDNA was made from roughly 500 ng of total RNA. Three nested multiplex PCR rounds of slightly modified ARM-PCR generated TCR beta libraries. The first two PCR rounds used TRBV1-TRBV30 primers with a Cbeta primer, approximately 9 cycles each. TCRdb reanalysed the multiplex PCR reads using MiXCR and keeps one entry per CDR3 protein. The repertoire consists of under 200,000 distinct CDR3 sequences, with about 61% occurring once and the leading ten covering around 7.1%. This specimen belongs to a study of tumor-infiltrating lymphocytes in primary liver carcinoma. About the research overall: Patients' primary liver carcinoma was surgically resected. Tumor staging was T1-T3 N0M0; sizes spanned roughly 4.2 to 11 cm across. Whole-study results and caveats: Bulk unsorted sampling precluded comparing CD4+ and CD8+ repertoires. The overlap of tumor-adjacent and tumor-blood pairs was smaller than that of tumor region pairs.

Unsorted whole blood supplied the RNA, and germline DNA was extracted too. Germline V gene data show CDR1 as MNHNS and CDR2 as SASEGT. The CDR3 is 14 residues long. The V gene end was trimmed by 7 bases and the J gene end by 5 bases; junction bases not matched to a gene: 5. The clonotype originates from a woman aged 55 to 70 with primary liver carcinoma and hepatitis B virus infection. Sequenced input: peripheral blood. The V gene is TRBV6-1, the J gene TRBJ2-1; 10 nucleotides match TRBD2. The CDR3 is CASTKAGGHNEQFF. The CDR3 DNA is TGTGCCAGCACTAAAGCGGGAGGGCACAATGAGCAGTTCTTC.